This TCR beta chain emerged from a study of blood T cells in healthy people across ages. A second roughly 6 to 11 cycle PCR used barcoded and J-beta primers. TCRdb ran MiXCR on the 5' RACE reads and lists one entry per CDR3 protein. The table lists hundreds of thousands of distinct CDR3 sequences, 45% to 50% of them singletons. This clonotype was found a few times. Germline values: CDR1 LGHNA, CDR2 YSLEER. Trimming left V 3 bases short and J 10 bases short, with 10 bases between. This CDR3 is built from 13 residues. J is TRBJ1-6 and V is TRBV4-3; no firm D call. The sequence was obtained from a woman aged 55-69 years in good health. The sample taken for sequencing was blood. CDR3 in amino acids: CASSHGEQSPLHF. The DNA of the CDR3 is TGCGCCAGCAGCCATGGGGAACAGTCACCCCTCCACTTT.